This TCR beta chain was identified in a study of cytomegalovirus exposure and HLA in healthy donors. In the PCR, 60 Vbeta and 13 Jbeta primers were used. Produced via immunoSEQ multiplex PCR; TCRdb's table is partial and in-frame only. The table has around 83,000 clones, approximately 78% seen once; the top ten hold approximately 4%. This TCR was sampled from a male donor in good health and CMV-seropositive. The specimen was PBMCs.

CDR3 sequence: CASAIRGNTEAFF. Here the CDR3 DNA reads TGTGCCAGTGCTATCAGGGGGAACACTGAAGCTTTCTTT. The rearrangement joins TRBV19 to TRBJ1-1; weak D call: TRBD1 (6 bases). Between the trimmed V and J ends, which lost 8 bases and 1 base, there was a span of 11 bases. The CDR3 runs 13 residues. Germline V CDR1 and CDR2: LNHDA, SQIVND (reference sequence).